Each of the 21 T cell receptor beta chains below was sequenced from the same sample in a study of cytomegalovirus exposure and HLA in healthy donors. Amplification used 60 Vbeta primers and 13 Jbeta primers. Measured with immunoSEQ multiplex PCR; TCRdb has only the in-frame clones, and not every one. This table has more than 95,000 clones, over 9% appearing once. The specimen was PBMCs. The receptor set was obtained from a man aged 40-49 years in good health and CMV-seropositive.

In this sample, this clone turned up a few times. This chain uses TRBV9 with TRBJ2-1; D is perhaps TRBD2 (5 bases). CDR1 is SGDLS, CDR2 YYNGEE, per germline. Trimming took 4 bases from V and 2 from J, leaving 13 bases between them. The CDR3 is 15 residues long. The DNA for the CDR3 is TGTGCCAGCAGCCTTGGAGGTTCCACCTACAATGAGCAGTTCTTC. This sequence encodes CASSLGGSTYNEQFF.

This clone was seen a handful of times. The chain uses TRBV4-1 and TRBJ1-4; D perhaps matches TRBD1 (5 bases). V was pared by 3 bases and J by 8 bases, with 16 bases between. Germline V gene lookup returns CDR1 MGHRA and CDR2 YSYEKL. The CDR3 consists of 15 residues. As DNA, the CDR3 is TGCGCCAGCAGCCAGCCAGGGACTAAAGAGGAAAAACTGTTTTTT. It yields the protein CASSQPGTKEEKLFF.

The chain is built from TRBV2 and TRBJ2-1; a weak D match, TRBD2 (6 bases). V was shortened by 3 bases and J by 3 bases, with 12 bases between the two germline ends. This CDR3 region has 15 residues. Germline V CDR1 and CDR2: SNHLY, FYNNEI. As DNA, the CDR3 is TGTGCCAGCAGTGAGATGGCGGGAATCTACAATGAGCAGTTCTTC. Residues: CASSEMAGIYNEQFF.

The genes are TRBV9 and TRBJ2-7; 7 bases align to TRBD2. CDR3 length equals 12 residues. Losses at the gene ends were 0 bases for V and 7 bases for J; bases not matched to a gene: 1. Germline V gene lookup returns CDR1 SGDLS and CDR2 YYNGEE. The CDR3 DNA reads as TGTGCCAGCAGCGTAGGGGAGGGAGAGCAGTACTTC. It codes for CASSVGEGEQYF.

This chain joins TRBV2 and TRBJ2-2; D uncertain. Germline CDR1 reads SNHLY; CDR2 reads FYNNEI. This CDR3 is 12 amino acids long. The ends were cut back, 10 bases at V and 1 base at J, with 7 bases in the middle. The CDR3 nucleotides read TGTGCCATAACCGGGAACACCGGGGAGCTGTTTTTT. Translating it yields CAITGNTGELFF.

V usage is TRBV18 and J usage is TRBJ1-1; the match to TRBD1 covers 8 bases. The CDR3 is 15 residues long. The trim removed 4 bases at V and 1 base at J, leaving 5 bases unmatched. In germline, CDR1 is KGHSH, CDR2 LQKENI. The CDR3 nucleotides are TGTGCCAGCTCACTGGACAGGGATTCGAACACTGAAGCTTTCTTT. This sequence encodes CASSLDRDSNTEAFF.

This clone has more than one count but fewer than ten. The rearrangement joins TRBV9 to TRBJ2-7, with D possibly matching TRBD1 (5 bases). Trimming removed 0 bases at V and 3 bases at J, with 10 bases between. This CDR3 has 14 amino acids. Germline V gene data show CDR1 as SGDLS and CDR2 as YYNGEE. In DNA form, the CDR3 reads TGTGCCAGCAGCGTAGGGGGCCCCGGCTACGAGCAGTACTTC. As protein: CASSVGGPGYEQYF.

V gene TRBV6-6 combines with J gene TRBJ2-7; D is possibly TRBD1 (6 bases). CDR1 is MNHNY and CDR2 is SVGAGI in the germline V gene (reference sequence). The CDR3 is 13 residues long. Trimming took off 6 bases at V and 1 base at J, with 10 bases between the two ends. CDR3 sequence: CASSIQGSYEQYF. CDR3 bases: TGTGCCAGCAGCATACAGGGATCCTACGAGCAGTACTTC.

This clone occurred a few times. The junction does not match germline at one end; this may be a read error. This chain joins TRBV4-3 and TRBJ2-3; the match to TRBD2 covers 10 bases. The CDR3 consists of 15 residues. Looked up from germline, CDR1 is LGHNA and CDR2 is YSLEER. The CDR3 loop is CAGSQSSGSADTQYF. CDR3 coding DNA: TGCGCCGGCAGCCAGTCTAGCGGGAGCGCAGATACGCAGTATTTT.

Only a few counts were recorded for this clone. The gene calls are TRBV19 and TRBJ2-7; D is uncertain. The germline V gene encodes CDR1 LNHDA and CDR2 SQIVND (reference sequence). This CDR3 region has 13 residues. V lost 9 bases, J lost 2 bases, and 14 bases lay in between. This CDR3 is CASAGSHPYEQYF. CDR3 in DNA: TGTGCCAGCGCCGGGTCCCATCCCTACGAGCAGTACTTC.

The chain is built from TRBV5-6 and TRBJ2-2, with TRBD2 identical over 8 bases. CDR3 length: 16 amino acids. Per germline, CDR1 SGHDT and CDR2 YYEEEE. Trimming at V came to 0 bases and at J to 5 bases, leaving 6 bases not matched to a gene. CDR3 coding DNA: TGTGCCAGCAGCTTGGGTGCGGGAGGCGGGACCGGGGAGCTGTTTTTT. Translation: CASSLGAGGGTGELFF.

The rearrangement joins TRBV19 to TRBJ1-1; TRBD1 agrees at 7 bases. The length of the CDR3 is 12 residues. The V and J ends lost 0 bases and 9 bases, in that order; junction bases with no gene match: 1. Looked up from germline, CDR1 is LNHDA and CDR2 is SQIVND (reference sequence). CDR3 sequence reads: CASSIEGQKAFF. CDR3 coding DNA: TGTGCCAGTAGTATAGAGGGACAGAAAGCTTTCTTT.

V gene TRBV7-2 combines with J gene TRBJ2-5; D is possibly TRBD2 (5 bases). Trimming shortened V by 3 bases and J by 4 bases, and 18 bases separated the two germline ends. In germline, CDR1 is SGHTA, CDR2 FQGNSA. The CDR3 is made up of 16 amino acids. The CDR3 loop reads CASSFRAGSHLETQYF. CDR3 DNA: TGTGCCAGCAGCTTTCGGGCGGGCAGTCACCTAGAGACCCAGTACTTC.

The chain has TRBV4-2 and TRBJ2-1; 9 nucleotides line up with TRBD1. Germline CDR1 reads LGHNA; CDR2 reads YNFKEQ. J gave up 8 bases and V 4 bases, and 9 bases lay outside the gene matches. The CDR3 loop spans 15 amino acids. CDR3 bases: TGTGCCAGCAGCCGCGCCGGGACAGGGCGCGATGAGCAGTTCTTC. Protein sequence: CASSRAGTGRDEQFF.

This clone has a handful of counts. In DNA form, the CDR3 reads TGTGCCAGCATCCCCCCGAGCACAGATACGCAGTATTTT. This gives the protein CASIPPSTDTQYF. V usage is TRBV27 and J usage is TRBJ2-3; D not certain. The CDR3 has 13 residues. V lost 7 bases and J 0 bases, leaving 8 bases between the germline ends. Germline V gene lookup returns CDR1 MNHEY and CDR2 SMNVEV (reference sequence).

There are a few counts of this clone. CDR3 nucleotides: TGTGCCAGCAGTTTATTCGGACAGCACGGCTCCTACAATGAGCAGTTCTTC. Amino acid sequence: CASSLFGQHGSYNEQFF. This sequence joins TRBV27 and TRBJ2-1; tentative D call: TRBD1 (6 bases). This CDR3 is 17 amino acids long. V was cut by 1 base and J by 0 bases, with 13 bases left in between. Germline V CDR1 and CDR2: MNHEY, SMNVEV (reference sequence).

This clone was seen more than once but under ten times. The chain uses TRBV12-5 and TRBJ2-7; D is uncertain. The germline CDR1 and CDR2 sequences are LGHNT and FRNRAP. V was clipped by 5 bases and J by 4 bases, with 9 bases between them. CDR3 length equals 12 residues. CDR3 residues: CASGVPSYEQYF. The CDR3 DNA reads TGTGCTAGTGGTGTCCCGTCTTACGAGCAGTACTTC.

The chain combines TRBV7-3 with TRBJ2-1, with a tentative D call TRBD2 (7 bases). The CDR3 length is 15 residues. From germline, CDR1 is SGHTA and CDR2 FQGTGA. V lost 5 bases to trimming and J lost 4 bases, with 15 bases between them. CDR3 nucleotides: TGTGCCAGCAGCCCCCAGGGGCGGGAGTACAATGAGCAGTTCTTC. It specifies CASSPQGREYNEQFF.

The chain combines TRBV2 with TRBJ1-1; D may be TRBD1 (5 bases). CDR3 length: 14 residues. CDR1 and CDR2 from the germline V gene are SNHLY and FYNNEI. Between the trimmed V and J ends, which lost 6 bases and 4 bases, there was a span of 15 bases. The DNA of the CDR3 is TGTGCCAGCAGGCGGGGGGGGATGCGCACTGAAGCTTTCTTT. Protein: CASRRGGMRTEAFF.

The rearrangement uses TRBV25-1 and TRBJ2-7; 9 nucleotides line up with TRBD1. Germline lookup yields CDR1 MGHDK and CDR2 SYGVNS. Trimming removed 4 bases from V and 5 bases from J; junction bases left unmatched: 6. The CDR3 spans 14 residues. CDR3 residues: CASSATGGLNEQYF. The CDR3 DNA follows: TGTGCCAGCAGTGCAACAGGGGGCCTGAACGAGCAGTACTTC.

The chain employs TRBV19 and TRBJ2-1; D gene unclear. In germline, CDR1 is LNHDA, CDR2 SQIVND (reference sequence). V lost 5 bases, J lost 10 bases, and 12 bases lay in between. The CDR3 spans 12 residues. As DNA, the CDR3 is TGTGCCAGTAGTTCCAGTCGTTGGGAGCAGTTCTTC. Translation gives CASSSSRWEQFF.